This T cell receptor beta chain was identified during a study of a mutant IDH1 vaccine in newly diagnosed glioma. Study-level findings and limits: Researchers report vaccine-induced immune responses in more than 90% of patients.

About this clone itself: Its antigen remains unidentified.

Method: immunoSEQ multiplex PCR; TCRdb's copy keeps in-frame clones and lacks some. The sample has about 46,000 clones, approximately 84% seen once; the top ten hold around 4.7%. With 5 bases removed from V and 0 bases from J, the gap between germline ends came to 4 bases. CDR1 and CDR2 from the germline V gene are SGHVS and FNYEAQ. CDR3 length equals 12 residues. Time point indicated: week 47, end of study. Topical imiquimod accompanied each vaccine dose, which consisted of 300 ug of mutant IDH1 20-mer peptide. This clonotype was obtained from a woman aged 30 to 39 with glioma. Some clones in this sample may be carry-over from other donors' samples. The sequenced sample was PBMCs, obtained from a glioma patient whose treatment included an IDH1 peptide vaccine. The chain has TRBV7-6 and TRBJ1-1; D remains ambiguous. The CDR3 is CASSPLNTEAFF. The DNA of the CDR3 is TGTGCCAGCAGCCCTTTGAACACTGAAGCTTTCTTT. The full variable domain, with the rest looked up from reference TRBV7-6 and TRBJ1-1, is GAGVSQSPRYKVTKRGQDVALRCDPISGHVSLYWYRQALGQGPEFLTYFNYEAQQDKSGLPNDRFSAERPEGSISTLTIQRTEQRDSAMYRCASSPLNTEAFFGQGTRLTVV.